This T cell receptor beta chain was identified during a study of blood T cells in healthy people across ages. Overall study results and limits: Significant beta diversity loss was already apparent by age about 39, declining roughly linearly. Unknown donor CMV status possibly confounded expanded clonotype changes.

This CDR3 region has 13 residues. The J segment lost 2 bases and the V segment lost 9 bases, leaving 6 bases of the junction unmatched. Germline CDR1 and CDR2: SGHRS and YFSETQ. Together with a sample-barcoded 5' primer, a J-beta primer mix was included in a second PCR lasting roughly 6 to 12 cycles. A tag from a template-switch adaptor with 12 random nucleotides marked each cDNA molecule. TCRdb independently ran MiXCR on the 5' RACE reads; one entry per CDR3 protein. The table includes approximately 800,000 distinct CDR3 sequences, about 56% detected once. Remarks on this clonotype: Antigen: not known.

This receptor was obtained from a man between 35 and 55 years old in good health. Sequenced: blood. The chain couples TRBV5-1 to TRBJ1-1; 8 bases align to TRBD1. CDR3 sequence reads: CATSGTGNTEAFF. The CDR3, as DNA: TGCGCCACGTCCGGGACAGGAAACACTGAAGCTTTCTTT. Full variable domain (outside the CDR3, taken from reference TRBV5-1 and TRBJ1-1): KAGVTQTPRYLIKTRGQQVTLSCSPISGHRSVSWYQQTPGQGLQFLFEYFSETQRNKGNFPGRFSGRQFSNSRSEMNVSTLELGDSALYLCATSGTGNTEAFFGQGTRLTVV.